This T cell receptor beta chain was sequenced for a study of metastatic and nonmetastatic thyroid tumors. About the research overall: Repertoire comparison spanned blood and tumor or nodule tissue of malignant and benign thyroid patients. Study observations and caveats: It was reported that TCR beta diversity was significantly higher in malignant thyroid tumors than benign nodules, in blood and tumor.

No patient had received any treatment before thyroid surgery. Per the study methods: Building a distant-metastasis classifier for papillary thyroid cancer drew on CDR3 differences across clinicopathological groups. TCRdb re-called the PCR reads with MiXCR. These V and J calls rely on TCRdb rather than the paper's analysis. The table has about 39,000 clones, approximately 17% seen once. The CDR3 loop spans 11 amino acids. Germline values: CDR1 SNHLY, CDR2 FYNNEI. About this clone itself: Its matching antigen is unknown. At one boundary the junction diverges from the germline segment, which might be a read error.

The receptor's source is a female donor with papillary thyroid cancer or a benign thyroid nodule (not recorded which). Some clones in this sample may be carry-over from other donors' samples. The sequencing sample was made of tumor tissue. The J gene is TRBJ2-7, the V gene TRBV2; D may be TRBD2 (5 bases). The CDR3 sequence is CASRTGKGSHF. The CDR3 DNA reads TGTGCCAGCAGGACCGGGAAAGGGTCGCACTTC.